This is a list of T cell receptor beta chains from one sample in a study of blood T cell repertoires in COVID-19. Produced via immunoSEQ multiplex PCR; TCRdb's table is partial and in-frame only. Of about 300,000 clones in the sample, approximately 84% are singletons; the top ten hold around 1.6%. The sample consisted of peripheral blood. All receptors come from a human donor with COVID-19, enrolled during active disease. The donor label of this sample is uncertain. Both conserved end residues are part of each CDR3. A D gene is named only where the DNA matches it firmly. Only part of the rows carry a size: once, few, many, or a class if the clone is expanded.

d_call	v_call	j_call	clone_size	cdr3_aa	cdr3_nt
NA	TRBV7-3	TRBJ2-2	NA	CASSLDLTGNTGELFF	TGTGCCAGCAGCTTAGACCTGACAGGGAACACCGGGGAGCTGTTTTTT
TRBD1	TRBV9	TRBJ1-1	NA	CASSAVTGSIAEAFF	TGTGCCAGCAGCGCAGTGACAGGGAGTATCGCTGAAGCTTTCTTT
TRBD1	TRBV4-3	TRBJ1-4	NA	CASSQQTGVGEKLFF	TGCGCCAGCAGCCAACAGACAGGGGTGGGTGAAAAACTGTTTTTT
TRBD2	TRBV7-2	TRBJ2-3	NA	CASSSRRGSGRTDTQYF	TGTGCCAGCAGCTCCAGGCGGGGGAGCGGGAGGACAGATACGCAGTATTTT
TRBD2	TRBV7-3	TRBJ2-6	NA	CASSLRETSGTSGANVLTF	TGTGCCAGCAGCTTACGGGAGACTAGCGGGACCTCTGGGGCCAACGTCCTGACTTTC
NA	TRBV5-1	TRBJ2-3	NA	CASSPSGGHTDTQYF	TGCGCCAGCAGCCCATCTGGTGGCCACACAGATACGCAGTATTTT
NA	TRBV11-2	TRBJ2-6	NA	CASSSNSGANVLTF	TGTGCCAGCAGCTCAAACTCTGGGGCCAACGTCCTGACTTTC
NA	TRBV10-1	TRBJ1-1	few	CASSADTQNTEAFF	TGCGCCAGCAGTGCGGACACCCAGAACACTGAAGCTTTCTTT
TRBD2	TRBV5-1	TRBJ2-3	once	CASSLESRLAGGGTDTQYF	TGCGCCAGCAGCTTGGAGTCTAGACTAGCGGGAGGGGGCACAGATACGCAGTATTTT
NA	TRBV7-2	TRBJ2-5	NA	CASSSYGRGETQYF	TGTGCCAGCAGCTCATACGGGAGAGGGGAGACCCAGTACTTC
NA	TRBV14	TRBJ1-4	NA	CASSLRQTENEKLFF	TGTGCCAGCAGCCTTAGACAGACTGAAAATGAAAAACTGTTTTTT
NA	TRBV27	TRBJ1-5	NA	CASSGAVNQPQHF	TGTGCCAGCAGTGGGGCTGTCAATCAGCCCCAGCATTTT
NA	TRBV28	TRBJ1-2	NA	CASRTDYRQLGYTF	TGTGCCAGCAGGACAGATTATCGGCAGTTAGGCTACACCTTC
NA	TRBV20-1	TRBJ2-5	once	CSAIRAETQYF	TGCAGTGCTATCAGGGCGGAGACCCAGTACTTC
TRBD2	TRBV28	TRBJ2-7	NA	CASSPGLAGLYEQYF	TGTGCCAGCAGCCCGGGACTAGCGGGATTATACGAGCAGTACTTC
NA	TRBV28	TRBJ1-1	NA	CASSLGTGKAFF	TGTGCCAGCAGTTTAGGCACGGGGAAAGCTTTCTTT
TRBD1	TRBV2	TRBJ1-5	NA	CASSTGARSFGQPQHF	TGTGCCAGCAGTACAGGGGCGAGGTCTTTCGGTCAGCCCCAGCATTTT